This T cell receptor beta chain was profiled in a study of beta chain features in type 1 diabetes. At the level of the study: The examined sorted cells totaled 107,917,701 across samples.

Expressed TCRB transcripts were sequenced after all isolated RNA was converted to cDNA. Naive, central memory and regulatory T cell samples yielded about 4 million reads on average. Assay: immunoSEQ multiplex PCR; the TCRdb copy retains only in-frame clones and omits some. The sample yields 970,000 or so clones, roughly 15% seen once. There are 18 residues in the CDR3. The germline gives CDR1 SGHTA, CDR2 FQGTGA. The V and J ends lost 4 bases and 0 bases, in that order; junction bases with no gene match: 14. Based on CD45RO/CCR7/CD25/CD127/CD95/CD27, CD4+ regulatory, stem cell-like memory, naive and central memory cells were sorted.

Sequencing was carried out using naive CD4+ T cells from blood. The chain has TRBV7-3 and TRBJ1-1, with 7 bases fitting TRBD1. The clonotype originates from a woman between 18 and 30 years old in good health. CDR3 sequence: CASSSGTEYSSLNTEAFF. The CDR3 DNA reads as TGTGCCAGCAGCTCGGGGACAGAGTATTCTTCCCTGAACACTGAAGCTTTCTTT.